The 27 T cell receptor beta chains given below trace back to one sample, sequenced in a study of shared clonotypes between healthy human individuals. Assay: immunoSEQ multiplex PCR; the TCRdb copy retains only in-frame clones and omits some. The table includes 300,000 or so clones, 74% detected once. Sequencing was performed on memory CD4+ T cells sorted from blood. Subset in this sample: CD45RA-negative fraction. Receptors originate from a young man in good health.

There are a few counts of this clone. The chain carries TRBV5-8 and TRBJ2-7, with D unclear. The germline V gene encodes CDR1 SGHTS and CDR2 YDEGEE. V shed 6 bases and J shed 7 bases, with 29 bases lying between them. This CDR3 is 17 amino acids long. The CDR3 here is CASTPTPGLTYAGEQYF. In DNA form, the CDR3 reads TGTGCCAGCACCCCAACGCCGGGCCTAACTTACGCTGGAGAGCAGTACTTC. Filled out from reference TRBV5-8 and TRBJ2-7, the complete variable domain reads EAGVTQSPTHLIKTRGQQATLRCSPISGHTSVYWYQQALGLGLQFLLWYDEGEERNRGNFPPRFSGRQFPNYSSELNVNALELEDSALYLCASTPTPGLTYAGEQYFGPGTRLTVT.

This clone was found once. This chain uses TRBV4-1 with TRBJ1-3; the D gene is possibly TRBD1 (5 bases). CDR1 and CDR2 from the germline V gene are MGHRA and YSYEKL. Deletions cut 1 base from V and 8 bases from J, with 12 bases between. This CDR3 has 14 residues. CDR3 nucleotide sequence: TGCGCCAGCAGCCAAGGACAGTCGGCGGACACCATATATTTT. Translation gives CASSQGQSADTIYF.

The rearrangement uses TRBV28 and TRBJ2-7; D remains unclear. V was cut by 6 bases and J by 4 bases, with 4 bases left in between. CDR1 and CDR2 (germline): MDHEN, SYDVKM. This CDR3 comprises 10 residues. CDR3 residues: CASSKYEQYF. DNA for the CDR3: TGTGCCAGCAGCAAGTACGAGCAGTACTTC.

The chain has TRBV7-2 and TRBJ2-3; 11 bases match TRBD2. This CDR3 spans 16 amino acids. Trimming cost V 5 bases and J 5 bases; bases outside gene matches: 9. The germline V gene has CDR1 SGHTA and CDR2 FQGNSA. The CDR3 region has the DNA TGTGCCAGCAGCCGGAATAGCGGGAGGGCGGGAGATACGCAGTATTTT. As protein: CASSRNSGRAGDTQYF.

The chain links TRBV2 to TRBJ2-3, with 9 bases that match TRBD2. The CDR3 contains 16 residues. The V segment lost 1 base and the J segment 2 bases; nucleotides outside the gene matches: 4. Germline lookup yields CDR1 SNHLY and CDR2 FYNNEI. The CDR3 loop is CASSEGGGRATDTQYF. CDR3 nucleotides: TGTGCCAGCAGTGAAGGAGGCGGGAGGGCCACAGATACGCAGTATTTT.

This chain joins TRBV10-3 and TRBJ2-2; D perhaps matches TRBD2 (5 bases). The CDR3 is 15 residues long. V lost 0 bases, J lost 7 bases, and 12 bases lay in between. From germline, CDR1 is ENHRY and CDR2 SYGVKD. The CDR3 sequence: CAISESEEKDGELFF. CDR3 bases: TGTGCCATCAGTGAGTCGGAGGAAAAGGACGGGGAGCTGTTTTTT.

The chain links TRBV28 to TRBJ2-7; a possible D gene is TRBD2 (7 bases). CDR1 MDHEN and CDR2 SYDVKM come from the germline V gene. Trimming removed 5 bases from V and 6 bases from J, with 11 bases in between. The CDR3 extends over 12 amino acids. The CDR3 nucleotides are TGTGCCAGCAGTACGGGGGGCACCGAGCAGTACTTC. This codes for CASSTGGTEQYF. Full variable domain (outside the CDR3, taken from reference TRBV28 and TRBJ2-7): DVKVTQSSRYLVKRTGEKVFLECVQDMDHENMFWYRQDPGLGLRLIYFSYDVKMKEKGDIPEGYSVSREKKERFSLILESASTNQTSMYLCASSTGGTEQYFGPGTRLTVT.

The V call is TRBV4-1, the J call TRBJ2-7; 9 positions match TRBD1. The junction had 9 bases not matched to a gene; V was cut back by 3 bases and J by 6 bases. Germline CDR1 reads MGHRA; CDR2 reads YSYEKL. The CDR3 length is 15 residues. The CDR3 DNA is TGCGCCAGCAGCCAGTTGGGACAGGGATCCACCGAGCAGTACTTC. Translating it yields CASSQLGQGSTEQYF.

The chain recombines TRBV2 with TRBJ2-7; TRBD2 might be the D (5 bases). Germline values: CDR1 SNHLY, CDR2 FYNNEI. Deletions cut 2 bases from V and 6 bases from J, with 14 bases between. There are 14 residues in the CDR3. CDR3 sequence (DNA): TGTGCCAGCAGTGAATGGGCGAGGGAAATCGAGCAGTACTTC. Translating gives CASSEWAREIEQYF.

The chain uses TRBV5-1 and TRBJ2-3; either TRBD1 or TRBD2 may supply D (5 bases each). The CDR3 loop spans 14 amino acids. From germline, CDR1 is SGHRS and CDR2 YFSETQ. V dropped 4 bases and J dropped 6 bases, with 15 bases sitting between them. CDR3 sequence (DNA): TGCGCCAGCAGCGAGGGGCCAGGCTTCGATACGCAGTATTTT. Encoded protein: CASSEGPGFDTQYF.

The rearrangement joins TRBV10-3 to TRBJ1-1; possible D gene TRBD1, 6 bases. V shed 2 bases and J shed 11 bases, with 9 bases lying between them. The CDR3 spans 11 residues. Germline CDR1 ENHRY, CDR2 SYGVKD. DNA of the CDR3: TGTGCCATCAGTGAGGGGGGCATGGCTTTCTTT. It codes for CAISEGGMAFF.

The V call is TRBV18, the J call TRBJ1-2; D might be TRBD1 (6 bases). V lost 0 bases and J lost 4, with 12 bases in between. Germline loops: CDR1 KGHSH, CDR2 LQKENI. The CDR3 totals 15 residues. Here the CDR3 DNA reads TGTGCCAGCTCACCACCGGACAGTTGGGGCTATGGCTACACCTTC. Protein sequence: CASSPPDSWGYGYTF.

The V call is TRBV2, the J call TRBJ1-1; weak D call: TRBD1 (6 bases). CDR1 and CDR2 (germline): SNHLY, FYNNEI. With 3 bases removed from V and 1 base from J, the gap between germline ends came to 15 bases. The CDR3 has 16 amino acids. The CDR3 sequence is CASSDGGAGGNTEAFF. The CDR3 DNA is TGTGCCAGCAGTGATGGGGGGGCAGGTGGGAACACTGAAGCTTTCTTT. The whole variable domain, filled in from reference TRBV2 and TRBJ1-1, reads EPEVTQTPSHQVTQMGQEVILRCVPISNHLYFYWYRQILGQKVEFLVSFYNNEISEKSEIFDDQFSVERPDGSNFTLKIRSTKLEDSAMYFCASSDGGAGGNTEAFFGQGTRLTVV.

This clone was counted a single time. V is TRBV18 and J is TRBJ2-1, with 12 bases lining up with TRBD2. Germline V gene lookup returns CDR1 KGHSH and CDR2 LQKENI. The CDR3 is 15 amino acids. Losses at the gene ends were 3 bases for V and 10 bases for J; bases not matched to a gene: 7. The CDR3: CASSPWTSGVGEQFF. The CDR3, as DNA: TGTGCCAGCTCACCCTGGACTAGCGGGGTGGGGGAGCAGTTCTTC.

This clone was observed once. This likely traces to a read error, being one base from a far larger clone. The V gene is TRBV15, the J gene TRBJ1-2; TRBD1 agrees at 7 bases. CDR1 is LNHNV, CDR2 YYDKDF, per germline (reference sequence). The CDR3 consists of 15 residues. J was trimmed by 1 base and V by 5 bases; bases with no gene match: 7. The CDR3 spells CATSAFGTVNYGYTF. CDR3 sequence (DNA): TGTGCCACCAGCGCCTTTGGGACAGTTAACTATGGCTACACCTTC.

The chain carries TRBV14 and TRBJ2-7; D is ambiguous. The CDR3 extends over 15 amino acids. The V end lost 4 bases, the J end lost 1 base, and 14 bases lay between the germline ends. CDR1 is SGHDN and CDR2 is FVKESK in the germline V gene. CDR3 sequence: CASSPAGYDSYEQYF. The DNA of the CDR3 is TGTGCCAGCAGCCCCGCCGGTTATGATTCCTACGAGCAGTACTTC.

This clone was recorded a few times. This sequence joins TRBV5-6 and TRBJ2-1; 7 bases agree with TRBD2. Trimming removed 0 bases from V and 0 bases from J; junction bases left unmatched: 6. Germline CDR1 is SGHDT and CDR2 is YYEEEE. The CDR3 consists of 17 residues. The CDR3 bases are TGTGCCAGCAGCTTGGTTGGGGGAGGGATCTCCTACAATGAGCAGTTCTTC. This codes for CASSLVGGGISYNEQFF.

The chain combines TRBV28 with TRBJ2-1, with 14 bases lining up with TRBD2. The CDR3 totals 17 residues. Germline V CDR1 and CDR2: MDHEN, SYDVKM. The ends lost 5 bases at V and 4 bases at J; junction bases unmatched: 7. The CDR3 spells CASSRLAGGVSYNEQFF. CDR3 coding DNA: TGTGCCAGCAGTCGACTAGCGGGAGGGGTGTCTTACAATGAGCAGTTCTTC.

CDR3 nucleotides: TGTGCCAGCAGCCGCAAAGACAGGGGGCCGCTTAGTGGCTACACCTTC. Encoded protein: CASSRKDRGPLSGYTF. The V call is TRBV14, the J call TRBJ1-2; 10 positions agree with TRBD1. J gave up 7 bases and V 4 bases, and 12 bases lay outside the gene matches. The length of the CDR3 is 16 residues. Germline lookup yields CDR1 SGHDN and CDR2 FVKESK.

The CDR3 loop reads CASTGGWRNTEAFF. CDR3 coding DNA: TGTGCCAGCACTGGCGGATGGAGAAACACTGAAGCTTTCTTT. This chain links TRBV9 with TRBJ1-1; D unresolved. V dropped 6 bases and J dropped 2 bases, with 14 bases sitting between them. The germline gives CDR1 SGDLS, CDR2 YYNGEE. CDR3 length equals 14 residues.

The chain has TRBV19 and TRBJ1-2; tentative D call: TRBD1 (5 bases). CDR3 length: 12 residues. Trimming stripped 5 bases from V and 8 bases from J, with 12 bases between. Germline loops: CDR1 LNHDA, CDR2 SQIVND (reference sequence). CDR3 DNA sequence: TGTGCCAGTAGTTACGCAGGGCGCGGCTACACCTTC. Amino acid sequence: CASSYAGRGYTF.

The rearrangement uses TRBV2 and TRBJ1-4; D unresolved. Trimming left V 10 bases short and J 8 bases short, with 17 bases between. The germline CDR1 and CDR2 sequences are SNHLY and FYNNEI. The CDR3 loop spans 13 amino acids. The CDR3 DNA reads as TGTGCCACCAGAGGAGGGTACCGGGAAAAACTGTTTTTT. It specifies CATRGGYREKLFF.

This clone was observed a few times. The V call is TRBV7-9, the J call TRBJ2-3, with TRBD1 matching over 9 bases. CDR3 length: 13 residues. V lost 1 base, J lost 9 bases, and 2 bases stayed unmatched. Germline CDR1 is SEHNR and CDR2 is FQNEAQ (reference sequence). For the CDR3, the DNA is TGTGCCAGCAGCTTAGGCGACAGGGGGACGCAGTATTTT. It codes for CASSLGDRGTQYF.

This clone was detected only a few times. The V gene is TRBV11-2, the J gene TRBJ2-5; maybe TRBD2 (6 bases). The V gene lost 4 bases and the J gene lost 7 bases, with 13 bases spanning the gap. The CDR3 extends over 13 amino acids. From germline, CDR1 is SGHAT and CDR2 FQNNGV. The CDR3 here is CASSSRLGGTQYF. CDR3 sequence (DNA): TGTGCCAGCAGCTCCCGTCTGGGGGGGACCCAGTACTTC.

This clone was detected ten times or more. Other DNA sequences in the sample encode the same CDR3. The V and J genes are TRBV5-1 and TRBJ2-7, with a weak D call TRBD1 (5 bases). CDR3 length equals 13 residues. Per germline, CDR1 SGHRS and CDR2 YFSETQ. The V and J ends lost 0 bases and 1 base respectively, with 5 bases between them. CDR3 in DNA: TGCGCCAGCAGCTTGGAGGGGTCCTACGAGCAGTACTTC. Translated: CASSLEGSYEQYF.

V usage is TRBV2 and J usage is TRBJ2-7, with a tentative D call TRBD2 (5 bases). Germline assignment: CDR1 SNHLY and CDR2 FYNNEI. The V and J ends lost 7 bases and 0 bases respectively, with 16 bases between them. The CDR3 length is 15 residues. The CDR3 coding sequence is TGTGCCAGCACACCTGAGGGCCTAAGCTCCTACGAGCAGTACTTC. Its protein product is CASTPEGLSSYEQYF. The entire variable domain, with the rest obtained from reference TRBV2 and TRBJ2-7, is as follows: EPEVTQTPSHQVTQMGQEVILRCVPISNHLYFYWYRQILGQKVEFLVSFYNNEISEKSEIFDDQFSVERPDGSNFTLKIRSTKLEDSAMYFCASTPEGLSSYEQYFGPGTRLTVT.

This clone was seen a handful of times. The genes are TRBV30 and TRBJ2-1; 10 bases are shared with TRBD1. The germline gives CDR1 GTSNPN, CDR2 SVGIG (reference sequence). Germline trimming cut 2 bases from V and 1 base from J; bases unmatched to any gene: 2. The CDR3 totals 15 residues. CDR3 loop: CAWSRGQGSYNEQFF. CDR3 nucleotides: TGTGCCTGGAGTCGGGGACAGGGGTCCTACAATGAGCAGTTCTTC.